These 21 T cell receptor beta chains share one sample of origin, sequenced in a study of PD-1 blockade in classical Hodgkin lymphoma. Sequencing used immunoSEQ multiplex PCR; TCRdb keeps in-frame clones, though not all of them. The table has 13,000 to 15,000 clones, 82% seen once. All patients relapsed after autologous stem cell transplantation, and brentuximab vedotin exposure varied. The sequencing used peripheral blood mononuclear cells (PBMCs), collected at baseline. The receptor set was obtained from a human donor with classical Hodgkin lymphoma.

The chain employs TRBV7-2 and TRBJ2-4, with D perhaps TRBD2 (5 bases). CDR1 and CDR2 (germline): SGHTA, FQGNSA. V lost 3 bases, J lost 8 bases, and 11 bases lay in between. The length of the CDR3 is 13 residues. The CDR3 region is CASSFQAGDIQYF. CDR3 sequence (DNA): TGTGCCAGCAGCTTTCAGGCGGGCGACATTCAGTACTTC.

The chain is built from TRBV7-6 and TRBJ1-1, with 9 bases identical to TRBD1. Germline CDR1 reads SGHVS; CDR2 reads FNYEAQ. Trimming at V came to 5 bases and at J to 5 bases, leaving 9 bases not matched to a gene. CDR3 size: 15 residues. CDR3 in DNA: TGTGCCAGCAGCCCCGGACAGGGGACGGGAACTGAAGCTTTCTTT. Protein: CASSPGQGTGTEAFF.

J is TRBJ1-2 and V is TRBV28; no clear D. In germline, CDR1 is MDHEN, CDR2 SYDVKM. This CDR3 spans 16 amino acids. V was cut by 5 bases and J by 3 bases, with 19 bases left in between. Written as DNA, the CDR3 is TGTGCCAGCAGTATGCCCCTCCGAGCCATCTACTATGGCTACACCTTC. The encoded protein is CASSMPLRAIYYGYTF.

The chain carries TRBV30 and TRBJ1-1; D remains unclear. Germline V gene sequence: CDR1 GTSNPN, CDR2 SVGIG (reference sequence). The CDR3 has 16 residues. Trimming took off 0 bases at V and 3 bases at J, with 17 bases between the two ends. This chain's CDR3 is CAWSVSRIRPYTEAFF. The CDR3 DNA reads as TGTGCCTGGAGTGTAAGTAGGATCAGACCCTACACTGAAGCTTTCTTT.

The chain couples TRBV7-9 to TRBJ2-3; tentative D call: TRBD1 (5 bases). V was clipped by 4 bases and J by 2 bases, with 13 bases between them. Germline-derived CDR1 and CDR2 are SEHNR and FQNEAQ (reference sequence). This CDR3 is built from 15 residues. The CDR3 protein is CASSSLKTVTDTQYF. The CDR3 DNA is TGTGCCAGCAGCTCTCTAAAGACAGTCACAGATACGCAGTATTTT. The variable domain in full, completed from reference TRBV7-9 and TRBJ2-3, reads DTGVSQNPRHKITKRGQNVTFRCDPISEHNRLYWYRQTLGQGPEFLTYFQNEAQLEKSRLLSDRFSAERPKGSFSTLEIQRTEQGDSAMYLCASSSLKTVTDTQYFGPGTRLTVL.

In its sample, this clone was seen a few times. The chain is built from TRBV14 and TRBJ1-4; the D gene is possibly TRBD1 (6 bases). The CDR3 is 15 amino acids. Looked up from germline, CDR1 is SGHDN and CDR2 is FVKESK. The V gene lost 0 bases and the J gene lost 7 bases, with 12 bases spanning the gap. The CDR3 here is CASSQEAGAGEKLFF. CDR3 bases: TGTGCCAGCAGCCAAGAAGCGGGGGCTGGTGAAAAACTGTTTTTT. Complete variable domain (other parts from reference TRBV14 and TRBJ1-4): EAGVTQFPSHSVIEKGQTVTLRCDPISGHDNLYWYRRVMGKEIKFLLHFVKESKQDESGMPNNRFLAERTGGTYSTLKVQPAELEDSGVYFCASSQEAGAGEKLFFGSGTQLSVL.

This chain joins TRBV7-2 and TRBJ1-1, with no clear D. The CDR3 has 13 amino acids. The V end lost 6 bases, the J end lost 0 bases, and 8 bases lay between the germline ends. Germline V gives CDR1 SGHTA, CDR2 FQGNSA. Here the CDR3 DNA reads TGTGCCAGCAGTCAATACATGAACACTGAAGCTTTCTTT. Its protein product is CASSQYMNTEAFF.

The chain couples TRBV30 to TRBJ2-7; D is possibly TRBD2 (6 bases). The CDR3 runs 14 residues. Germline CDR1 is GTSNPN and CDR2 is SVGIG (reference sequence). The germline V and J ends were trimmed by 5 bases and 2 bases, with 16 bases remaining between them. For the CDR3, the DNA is TGTGCCTGGGGGCCGGGACTCGGGACCTACGAGCAGTACTTC. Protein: CAWGPGLGTYEQYF.

The CDR3 here is CASSLEGTTYNEQFF. CDR3 nucleotides: TGTGCCAGCAGTTTAGAGGGGACTACCTACAATGAGCAGTTCTTC. The chain uses TRBV27 and TRBJ2-1; TRBD2 agrees at 7 bases. The ends lost 2 bases at V and 2 bases at J; junction bases unmatched: 3. This CDR3 spans 15 amino acids. Germline V gene sequence: CDR1 MNHEY, CDR2 SMNVEV (reference sequence).

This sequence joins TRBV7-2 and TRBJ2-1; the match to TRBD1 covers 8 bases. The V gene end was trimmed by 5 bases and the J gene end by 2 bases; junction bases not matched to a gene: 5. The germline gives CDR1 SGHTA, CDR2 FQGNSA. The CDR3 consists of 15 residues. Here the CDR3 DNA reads TGTGCCAGCAGCCTGGGACAGGCTACCTACAATGAGCAGTTCTTC. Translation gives CASSLGQATYNEQFF.

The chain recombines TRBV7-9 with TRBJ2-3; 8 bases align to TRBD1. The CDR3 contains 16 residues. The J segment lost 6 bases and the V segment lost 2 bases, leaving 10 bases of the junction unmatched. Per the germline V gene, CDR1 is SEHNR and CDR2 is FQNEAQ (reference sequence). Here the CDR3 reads CASSLLRDRLSDTQYF. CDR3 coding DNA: TGTGCCAGCAGCTTACTCCGGGACAGGCTTTCGGATACGCAGTATTTT.

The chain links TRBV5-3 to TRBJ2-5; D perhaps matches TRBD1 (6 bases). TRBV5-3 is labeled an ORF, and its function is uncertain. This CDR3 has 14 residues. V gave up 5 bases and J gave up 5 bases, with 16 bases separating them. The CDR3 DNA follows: TGTGCCAGAAGGCCCCTGCAGGGGCGGGAGACCCAGTACTTC. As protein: CARRPLQGRETQYF.

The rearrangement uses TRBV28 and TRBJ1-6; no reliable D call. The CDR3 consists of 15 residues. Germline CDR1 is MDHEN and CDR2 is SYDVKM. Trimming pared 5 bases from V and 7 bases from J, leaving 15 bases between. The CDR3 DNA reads TGTGCCAGCAGTCCAAACGCGGGGAAAAATTCACCCCTCCACTTT. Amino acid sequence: CASSPNAGKNSPLHF.

Here the CDR3 DNA reads TGTGCCAGCAGCCCACAACAGGGACCGACCCTTAACTATGGCTACACCTTC. It is translated as CASSPQQGPTLNYGYTF. This chain joins TRBV7-9 and TRBJ1-2; D is perhaps TRBD1 (6 bases). CDR1 is SEHNR and CDR2 is FQNEAQ in the germline V gene (reference sequence). The CDR3 loop spans 17 amino acids. Trimming stripped 5 bases from V and 1 base from J, with 20 bases between.

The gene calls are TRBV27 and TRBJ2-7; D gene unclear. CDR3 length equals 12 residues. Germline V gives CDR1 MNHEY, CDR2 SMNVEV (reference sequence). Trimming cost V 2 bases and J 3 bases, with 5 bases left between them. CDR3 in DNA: TGTGCCAGCAGTTTACCCAGCTACGAGCAGTACTTC. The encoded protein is CASSLPSYEQYF.

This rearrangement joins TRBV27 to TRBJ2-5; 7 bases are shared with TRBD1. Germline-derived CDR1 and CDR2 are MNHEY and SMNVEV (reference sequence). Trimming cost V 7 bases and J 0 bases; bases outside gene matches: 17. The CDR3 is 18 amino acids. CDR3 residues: CASTSTSRRDSYQETQYF. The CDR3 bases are TGTGCCAGCACTTCTACATCGAGACGGGACAGCTACCAAGAGACCCAGTACTTC.

This chain's CDR3 is CASSFQGQETQYF. The CDR3 DNA is TGTGCCAGCAGCTTCCAGGGGCAAGAGACCCAGTACTTC. The V call is TRBV7-2, the J call TRBJ2-5; TRBD1 is a possible D gene (6 bases). V lost 3 bases to trimming and J lost 2 bases, with 7 bases between them. Germline loops: CDR1 SGHTA, CDR2 FQGNSA. The CDR3 runs 13 residues.

CDR3 in DNA: TGTGCCACCTCTTTGCGGGGGGGAGGTACCTACACCGGGGAGCTGTTTTTT. Translated: CATSLRGGGTYTGELFF. V is TRBV7-8 and J is TRBJ2-2; 9 bases are shared with TRBD2. V gave up 10 bases and J gave up 3 bases; unmatched junction bases: 15. The CDR3 extends over 17 amino acids. Germline V gives CDR1 SGHVS, CDR2 FQNEAQ. The full variable domain, completed using reference TRBV7-8 and TRBJ2-2, is GAGVSQSPRYKVAKRGQDVALRCDPISGHVSLFWYQQALGQGPEFLTYFQNEAQLDKSGLPSDRFFAERPEGSVSTLKIQRTQQEDSAVYLCATSLRGGGTYTGELFFGEGSRLTVL.

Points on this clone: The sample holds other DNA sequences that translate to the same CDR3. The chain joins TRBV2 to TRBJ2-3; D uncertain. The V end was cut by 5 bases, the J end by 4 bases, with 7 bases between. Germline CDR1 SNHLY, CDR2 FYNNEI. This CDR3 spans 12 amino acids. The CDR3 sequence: CASSPLADTQYF. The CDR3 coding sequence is TGTGCCAGCAGTCCATTAGCAGATACGCAGTATTTT.

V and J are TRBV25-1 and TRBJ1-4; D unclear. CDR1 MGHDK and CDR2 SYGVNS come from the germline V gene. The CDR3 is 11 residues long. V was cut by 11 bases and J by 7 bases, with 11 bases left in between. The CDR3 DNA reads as TGTGCCTATCTAAGCGGTGAAAAACTGTTTTTT. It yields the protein CAYLSGEKLFF.

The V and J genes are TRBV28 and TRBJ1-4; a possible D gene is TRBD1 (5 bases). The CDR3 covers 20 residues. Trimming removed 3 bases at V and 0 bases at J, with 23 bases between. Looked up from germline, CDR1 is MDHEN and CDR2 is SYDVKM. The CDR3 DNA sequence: TGTGCCAGCAGTTTTCCTCCGGGGGGGTCCCTAAACCCAACTAATGAAAAACTGTTTTTT. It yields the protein CASSFPPGGSLNPTNEKLFF.